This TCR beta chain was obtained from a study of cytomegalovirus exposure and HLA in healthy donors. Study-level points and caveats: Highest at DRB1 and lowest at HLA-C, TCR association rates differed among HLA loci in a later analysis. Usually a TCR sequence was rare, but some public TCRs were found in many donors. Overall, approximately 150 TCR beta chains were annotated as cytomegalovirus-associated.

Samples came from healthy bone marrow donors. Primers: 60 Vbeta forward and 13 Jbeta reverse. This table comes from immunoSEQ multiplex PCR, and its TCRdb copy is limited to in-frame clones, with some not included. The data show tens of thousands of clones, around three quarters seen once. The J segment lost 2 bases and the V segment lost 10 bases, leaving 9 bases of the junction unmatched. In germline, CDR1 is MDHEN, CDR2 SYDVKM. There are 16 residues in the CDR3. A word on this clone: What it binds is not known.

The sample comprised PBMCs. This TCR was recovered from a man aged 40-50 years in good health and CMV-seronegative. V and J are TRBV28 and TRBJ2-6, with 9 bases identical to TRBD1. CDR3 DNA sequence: TGTGCCATCCCGGGGGACAGGGTGACTGGGGCCAACGTCCTGACTTTC. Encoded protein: CAIPGDRVTGANVLTF.